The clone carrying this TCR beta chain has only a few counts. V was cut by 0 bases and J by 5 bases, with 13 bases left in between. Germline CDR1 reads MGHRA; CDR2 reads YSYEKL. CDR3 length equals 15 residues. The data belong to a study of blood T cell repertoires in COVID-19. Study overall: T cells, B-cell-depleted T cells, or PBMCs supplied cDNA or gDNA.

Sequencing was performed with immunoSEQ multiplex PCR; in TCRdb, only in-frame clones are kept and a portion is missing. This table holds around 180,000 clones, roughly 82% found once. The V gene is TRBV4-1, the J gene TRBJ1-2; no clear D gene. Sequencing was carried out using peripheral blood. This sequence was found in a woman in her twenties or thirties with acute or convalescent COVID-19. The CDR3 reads CASSQDRELSYGYTF. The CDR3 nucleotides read TGCGCCAGCAGCCAAGACCGGGAGCTTAGTTATGGCTACACCTTC.